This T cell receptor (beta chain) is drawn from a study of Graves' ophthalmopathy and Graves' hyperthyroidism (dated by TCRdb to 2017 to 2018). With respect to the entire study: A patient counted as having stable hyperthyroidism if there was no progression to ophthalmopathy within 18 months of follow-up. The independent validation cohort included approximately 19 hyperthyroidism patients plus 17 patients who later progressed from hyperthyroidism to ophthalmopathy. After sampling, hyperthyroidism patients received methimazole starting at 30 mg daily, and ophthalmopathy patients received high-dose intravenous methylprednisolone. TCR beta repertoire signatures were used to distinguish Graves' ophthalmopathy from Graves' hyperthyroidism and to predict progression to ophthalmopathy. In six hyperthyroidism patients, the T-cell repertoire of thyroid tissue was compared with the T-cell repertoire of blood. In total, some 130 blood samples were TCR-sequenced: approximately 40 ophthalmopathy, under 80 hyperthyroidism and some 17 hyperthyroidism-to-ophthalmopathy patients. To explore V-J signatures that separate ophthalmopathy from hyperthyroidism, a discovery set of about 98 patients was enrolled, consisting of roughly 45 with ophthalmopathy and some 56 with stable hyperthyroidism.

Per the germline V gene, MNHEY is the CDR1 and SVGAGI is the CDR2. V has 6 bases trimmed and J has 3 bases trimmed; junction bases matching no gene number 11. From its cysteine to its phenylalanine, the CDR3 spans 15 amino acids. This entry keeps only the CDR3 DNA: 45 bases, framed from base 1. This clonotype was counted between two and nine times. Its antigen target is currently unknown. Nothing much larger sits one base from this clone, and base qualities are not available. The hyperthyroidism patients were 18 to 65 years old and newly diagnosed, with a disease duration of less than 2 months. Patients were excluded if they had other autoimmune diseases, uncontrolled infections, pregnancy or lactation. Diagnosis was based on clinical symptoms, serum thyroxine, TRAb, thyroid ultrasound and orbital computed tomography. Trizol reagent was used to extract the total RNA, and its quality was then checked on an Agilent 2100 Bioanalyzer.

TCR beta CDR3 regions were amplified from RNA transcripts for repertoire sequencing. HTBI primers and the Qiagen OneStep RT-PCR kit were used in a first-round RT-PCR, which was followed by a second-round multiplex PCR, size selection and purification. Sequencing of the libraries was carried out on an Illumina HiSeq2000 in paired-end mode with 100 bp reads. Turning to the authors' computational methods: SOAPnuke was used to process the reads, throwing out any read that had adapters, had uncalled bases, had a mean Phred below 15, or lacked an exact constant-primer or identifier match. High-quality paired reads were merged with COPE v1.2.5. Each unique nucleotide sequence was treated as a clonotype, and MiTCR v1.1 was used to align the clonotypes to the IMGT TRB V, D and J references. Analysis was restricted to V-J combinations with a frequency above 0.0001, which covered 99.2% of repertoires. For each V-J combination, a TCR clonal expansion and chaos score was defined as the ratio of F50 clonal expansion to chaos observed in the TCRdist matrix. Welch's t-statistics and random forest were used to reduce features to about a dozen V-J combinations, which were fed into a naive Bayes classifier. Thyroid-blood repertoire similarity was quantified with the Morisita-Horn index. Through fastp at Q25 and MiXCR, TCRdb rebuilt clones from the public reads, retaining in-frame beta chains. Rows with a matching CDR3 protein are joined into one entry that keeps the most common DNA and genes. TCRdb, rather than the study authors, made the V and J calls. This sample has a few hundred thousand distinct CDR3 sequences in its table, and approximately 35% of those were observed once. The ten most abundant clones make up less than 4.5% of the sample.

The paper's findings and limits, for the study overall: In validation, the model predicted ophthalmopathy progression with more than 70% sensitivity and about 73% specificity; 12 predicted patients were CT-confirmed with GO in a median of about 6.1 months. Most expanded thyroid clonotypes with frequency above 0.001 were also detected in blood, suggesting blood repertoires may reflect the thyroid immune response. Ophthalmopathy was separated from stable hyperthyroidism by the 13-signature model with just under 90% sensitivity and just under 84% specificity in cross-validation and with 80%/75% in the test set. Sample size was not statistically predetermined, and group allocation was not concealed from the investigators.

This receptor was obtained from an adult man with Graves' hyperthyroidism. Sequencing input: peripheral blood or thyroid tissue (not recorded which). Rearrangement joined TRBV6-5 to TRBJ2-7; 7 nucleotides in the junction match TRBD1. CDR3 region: CASRTDRVLGYEQYF. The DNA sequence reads TGTGCCAGCAGGACCGACAGGGTTCTCGGCTACGAGCAGTACTTC.